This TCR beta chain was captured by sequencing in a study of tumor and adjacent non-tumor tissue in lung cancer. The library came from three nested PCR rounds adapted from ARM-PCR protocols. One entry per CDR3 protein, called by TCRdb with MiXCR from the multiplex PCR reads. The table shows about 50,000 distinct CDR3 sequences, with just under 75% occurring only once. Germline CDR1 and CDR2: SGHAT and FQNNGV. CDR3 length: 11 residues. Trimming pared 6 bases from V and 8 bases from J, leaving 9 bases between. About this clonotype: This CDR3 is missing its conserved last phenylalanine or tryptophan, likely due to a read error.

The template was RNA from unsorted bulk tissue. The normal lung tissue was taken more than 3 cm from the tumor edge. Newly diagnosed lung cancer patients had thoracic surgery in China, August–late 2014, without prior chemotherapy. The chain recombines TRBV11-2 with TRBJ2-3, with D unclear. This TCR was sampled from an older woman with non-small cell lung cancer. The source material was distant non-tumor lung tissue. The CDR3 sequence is CASRSTPTQYL. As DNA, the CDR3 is TGTGCCAGCAGATCTACCCCTACGCAGTATTTG.